These T cell receptor beta chains were read from a single sample in a study of blood T cell repertoires in COVID-19. The repertoire was sequenced with immunoSEQ multiplex PCR; TCRdb's copy has only in-frame clones and lacks some. The sample has 95,000 or so clones, more than 80% seen once. The sequencing sample was made of peripheral blood. The receptors shown here come from a man of 80 years or more with COVID-19, enrolled during active disease. CDR3s include the opening cysteine and the closing phenylalanine or tryptophan. D genes are given only for firm matches. The size field is filled for only some rows; it gives once, few, many or a size class.

D gene	clone size	V gene	J gene	CDR3 DNA	CDR3 protein
-	-	TRBV27	TRBJ1-6	TGTGCCAGCAGTTACCGATGGGGGACTGCCTATAATTCACCCCTCCACTTT	CASSYRWGTAYNSPLHF
TRBD1	-	TRBV3-1/TRBV3-2	TRBJ1-2	TGTGCCAGCAGCCAAGACAGGGGGAGGACCTATGGCTACACCTTC	CASSQDRGRTYGYTF
TRBD2	-	TRBV2	TRBJ2-7	TGTGCCAGCAGCGACAGACTAGCGGGAGTGAACTACGAGCAGTACTTC	CASSDRLAGVNYEQYF
TRBD2	-	TRBV9	TRBJ2-2	TGTGCCAGCAGCGTAGACTTGACGGCTAGCGGGAAGAGGAACACCGGGGAGCTGTTTTTT	CASSVDLTASGKRNTGELFF
-	-	TRBV11-3	TRBJ2-3	TGTGCCAGCAGCTTAGTGGCGGGAAGCACAGATACGCAGTATTTT	CASSLVAGSTDTQYF
-	-	TRBV6-2/TRBV6-3	TRBJ2-7	TGTGCCAGCAGTCCCACTCTCTCCTACGAGCAGTACTTC	CASSPTLSYEQYF
-	once	TRBV6-6	TRBJ1-5	TGTGCCAGCAGTTTTCCCGGGAATCAGCCCCAGCATTTT	CASSFPGNQPQHF
-	-	TRBV6-6	TRBJ1-3	TGTGCCAGCAGTCGGGAGGCGAGGGATGGAAACACCATATATTTT	CASSREARDGNTIYF
TRBD1	-	TRBV9	TRBJ1-3	TGTGCCAGCAGCGTTTTTCCCGGCGGACAGGGCCCTTCTGGAAACACCATATATTTT	CASSVFPGGQGPSGNTIYF
-	-	TRBV5-8	TRBJ1-4	TGTGCCAGCAGCTTGAGGCAGGTTAATGAAAAACTGTTTTTT	CASSLRQVNEKLFF
TRBD2	few	TRBV24-1	TRBJ2-3	TGTGCCACCAGTGATCGGACTAGCGGGAGTATCGCAGATACGCAGTATTTT	CATSDRTSGSIADTQYF
TRBD2	-	TRBV3-1/TRBV3-2	TRBJ2-3	TGTGCCAGCAGCCAAGCAGAGGTAGCGGGTCTCACAGATACGCAGTATTTT	CASSQAEVAGLTDTQYF
TRBD1	once	TRBV5-5	TRBJ1-4	TGTGCCAGCAGCTGGGCGAACCTTGGACAGGGGGCGTTTGAAAAACTGTTTTTT	CASSWANLGQGAFEKLFF
TRBD1	few	TRBV30	TRBJ1-5	TGTGCCTGGAGCCACGACAGGGGATCGGATCAGCCCCAGCATTTT	CAWSHDRGSDQPQHF
-	few	TRBV5-4	TRBJ2-2	TGTGCCAGCAGCTTGAGGCGGGGGAACACCGGGGAGCTGTTTTTT	CASSLRRGNTGELFF
-	-	TRBV7-2	TRBJ2-7	TGTGCCAGCATCCCGGACTGGGGCTCCTACGAGCAGTACTTC	CASIPDWGSYEQYF
TRBD1	-	TRBV6-2/TRBV6-3	TRBJ1-5	TGTGCCAGCAGCTTACGCGACAGGGTCGATCAGCCCCAGCATTTT	CASSLRDRVDQPQHF
TRBD2	few	TRBV15	TRBJ2-3	TGTGCCACCAGCGGCGGGACTAGCGGGTTGGGCACAGATACGCAGTATTTT	CATSGGTSGLGTDTQYF
-	-	TRBV5-1	TRBJ1-1	TGCGCCAGCAGCTTGGAATCAGGGGTAGTGCGAGCTTTCTTT	CASSLESGVVRAFF
-	-	TRBV12-2	TRBJ2-7	TGTGCAAGTCGCTTATTACAGGATTGTAGCTCCTACGAGCAGTACTTC	CASRLLQDCSSYEQYF
-	-	TRBV3-1/TRBV3-2	TRBJ2-7	TGTGCCAGCAGCCTGGAGTCGAATTCCTACGAGCAGTACTTC	CASSLESNSYEQYF
TRBD1	-	TRBV19	TRBJ1-5	TGTGCCAGTAGTATAGGACAGGGGGCGATTCAGCCCCAGCATTTT	CASSIGQGAIQPQHF
-	-	TRBV27	TRBJ1-4	TGTGCCAGCAGTCCAGCAACTAATGAAAAACTGTTTTTT	CASSPATNEKLFF
TRBD1	-	TRBV6-1	TRBJ1-5	TGTGCCAGCAGTGCGACAGGGAACCCTCCCAAATATAGCAATCAGCCCCAGCATTTT	CASSATGNPPKYSNQPQHF
-	-	TRBV5-1	TRBJ2-7	TGCGCCAGCAGCAGCTTGTACTCGGGGGAGCAGTACTTC	CASSSLYSGEQYF
TRBD1	-	TRBV2	TRBJ1-3	TGTGCCAGCAGTTCCCGGGACAGGGGAAGAAACACCATATATTTT	CASSSRDRGRNTIYF
TRBD1	-	TRBV24-1	TRBJ1-4	TGTGCCACCAGTGATTTGGGACAGGGGGCTAATGAAAAACTGTTTTTT	CATSDLGQGANEKLFF
-	-	TRBV19	TRBJ1-5	TGTGCCAGTAGTATTATGGGCGGACACGATAGCAATCAGCCCCAGCATTTT	CASSIMGGHDSNQPQHF
-	-	TRBV18	TRBJ1-1	TGTGCCAGCTCACCGGAGCATATTAACACTGAAGCTTTCTTT	CASSPEHINTEAFF
TRBD2	-	TRBV3-1/TRBV3-2	TRBJ2-3	TGTGCCAGCAGCCAAGAGCCCTACCAGCGGGAGGGCCGGGCAGATACGCAGTATTTT	CASSQEPYQREGRADTQYF
-	once	TRBV5-1	TRBJ1-2	TGCGCCAGCAGCTTGTCAGGGACTGAATATGGCTACACCTTC	CASSLSGTEYGYTF
-	-	TRBV27	TRBJ2-5	TGTGCCAGCAGTTCCCCAAAGCTGTACCAAGAGACCCAGTACTTC	CASSSPKLYQETQYF
-	many	TRBV7-3	TRBJ2-2	TGTGCCAGCAGCTTGGTCGGGATCGGGTCCGGGGAGCTGTTTTTT	CASSLVGIGSGELFF
-	-	TRBV2	TRBJ1-5	TGTGCCAGCACCGGGACAAATACTTACAATCAGCCCCAGCATTTT	CASTGTNTYNQPQHF
-	-	TRBV30	TRBJ1-5	TGTGCCTGGACCCCGGGACTCGGAGGTAATCAGCCCCAGCATTTT	CAWTPGLGGNQPQHF
TRBD1	-	TRBV28	TRBJ2-3	TGTGCCAGCAGAACAACCGGGACAGGGCTGCCAGATACGCAGTATTTT	CASRTTGTGLPDTQYF
TRBD1	once	TRBV7-9	TRBJ2-1	TGTGCCAGCAGCTTACAGGGGGCCTACAATGAGCAGTTCTTC	CASSLQGAYNEQFF
-	-	TRBV5-6	TRBJ1-2	TGTGCCAGCAGCCTGGACAGTGCCCTCGGTGGCTACACCTTC	CASSLDSALGGYTF
TRBD1	-	TRBV5-1	TRBJ1-1	TGCGCCAGCAGCGGGAGACAGGGGGACACTGAAGCTTTCTTT	CASSGRQGDTEAFF
-	-	TRBV19	TRBJ1-2	TGTGCCAGTAGTATGTCTGAAACTATTCGTGGCTACACCTTC	CASSMSETIRGYTF
TRBD1	-	TRBV7-2	TRBJ1-2	TGTGCCAGCAGCTCAGGGACAGGGGGTCTCTATGGCTACACCTTC	CASSSGTGGLYGYTF
-	once	TRBV7-9	TRBJ1-2	TGTGCCAGCAGCGTCGGACAGCTTAGGTATGGCTACACCTTC	CASSVGQLRYGYTF
-	-	TRBV30	TRBJ1-2	TGTGCCTGGAGTCTACGACAGTTCCCTCCCTCCTATGGCTACACCTTC	CAWSLRQFPPSYGYTF
TRBD2	-	TRBV2	TRBJ2-3	TGTGCCAGCAGTGAGCTAGGGACTACTTCTAGCACAGATACGCAGTATTTT	CASSELGTTSSTDTQYF
-	-	TRBV21-1	TRBJ2-7	TGTGCCAGCAGCAGCCCCGGGCCCCCAAACGGAGGGCGGTACTTC	CASSSPGPPNGGRYF